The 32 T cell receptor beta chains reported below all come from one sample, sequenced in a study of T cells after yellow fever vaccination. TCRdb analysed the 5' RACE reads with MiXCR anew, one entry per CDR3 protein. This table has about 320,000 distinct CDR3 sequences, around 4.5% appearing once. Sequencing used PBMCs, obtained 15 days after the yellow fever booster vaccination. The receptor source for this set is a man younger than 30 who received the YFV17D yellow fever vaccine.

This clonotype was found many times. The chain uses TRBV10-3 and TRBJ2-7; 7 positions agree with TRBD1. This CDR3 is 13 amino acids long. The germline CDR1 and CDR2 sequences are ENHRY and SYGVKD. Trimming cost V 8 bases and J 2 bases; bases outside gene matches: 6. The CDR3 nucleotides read TGTGCCATCGGGGACAGCCCGACCTACGAGCAGTACTTC. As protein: CAIGDSPTYEQYF.

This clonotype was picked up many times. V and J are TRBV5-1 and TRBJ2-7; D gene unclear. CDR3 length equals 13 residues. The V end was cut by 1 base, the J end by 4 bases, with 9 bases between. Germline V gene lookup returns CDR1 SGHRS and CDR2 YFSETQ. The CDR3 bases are TGCGCCAGCAGCTTGTCACGTTCGTACGAGCAGTACTTC. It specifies CASSLSRSYEQYF. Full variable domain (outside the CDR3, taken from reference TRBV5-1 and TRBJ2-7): KAGVTQTPRYLIKTRGQQVTLSCSPISGHRSVSWYQQTPGQGLQFLFEYFSETQRNKGNFPGRFSGRQFSNSRSEMNVSTLELGDSALYLCASSLSRSYEQYFGPGTRLTVT.

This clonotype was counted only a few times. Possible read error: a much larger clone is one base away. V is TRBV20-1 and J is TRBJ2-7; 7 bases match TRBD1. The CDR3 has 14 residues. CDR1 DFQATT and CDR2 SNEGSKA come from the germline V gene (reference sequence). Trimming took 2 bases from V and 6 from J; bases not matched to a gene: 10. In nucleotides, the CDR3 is TGCAGTGCTAGACCCCCTCACAGGGGTCCCGAGCAGTACTTC. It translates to CSARPPHRGPEQYF.

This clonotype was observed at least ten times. The CDR3 protein is CASSPQSSYNEQFF. The CDR3 nucleotides are TGTGCCAGCAGCCCTCAGAGCTCCTACAATGAGCAGTTCTTC. The chain recombines TRBV7-9 with TRBJ2-1; the D is unclear. The V gene lost 5 bases and the J gene lost 0 bases, with 8 bases spanning the gap. Germline V gene data show CDR1 as SEHNR and CDR2 as FQNEAQ (reference sequence). The CDR3 totals 14 residues.

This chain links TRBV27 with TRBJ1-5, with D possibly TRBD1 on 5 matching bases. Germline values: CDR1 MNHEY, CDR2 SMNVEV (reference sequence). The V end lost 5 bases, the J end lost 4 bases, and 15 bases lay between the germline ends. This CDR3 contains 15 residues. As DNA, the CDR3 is TGTGCCAGCAGTACGGCGGGACGGGGAAATCAGCCCCAGCATTTT. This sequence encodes CASSTAGRGNQPQHF.

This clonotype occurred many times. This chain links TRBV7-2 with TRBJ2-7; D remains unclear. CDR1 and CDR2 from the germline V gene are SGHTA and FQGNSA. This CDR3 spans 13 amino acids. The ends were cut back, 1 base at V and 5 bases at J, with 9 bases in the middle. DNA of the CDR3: TGTGCCAGCAGCTTAGTACCCCTCGACGAGCAGTACGTC. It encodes CASSLVPLDEQYV.

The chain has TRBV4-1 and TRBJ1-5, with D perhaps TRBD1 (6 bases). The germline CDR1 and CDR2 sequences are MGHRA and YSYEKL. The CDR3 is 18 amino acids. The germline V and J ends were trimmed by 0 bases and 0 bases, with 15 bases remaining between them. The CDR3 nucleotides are TGCGCCAGCAGCCAAGATTCGGGAGGGGGGTATAGCAATCAGCCCCAGCATTTT. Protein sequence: CASSQDSGGGYSNQPQHF.

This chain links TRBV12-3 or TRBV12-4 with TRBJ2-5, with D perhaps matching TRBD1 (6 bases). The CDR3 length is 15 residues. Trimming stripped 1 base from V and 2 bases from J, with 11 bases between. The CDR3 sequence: CASSLGRTAQETQYF. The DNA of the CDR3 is TGTGCCAGCAGTTTAGGAAGGACAGCACAAGAGACCCAGTACTTC.

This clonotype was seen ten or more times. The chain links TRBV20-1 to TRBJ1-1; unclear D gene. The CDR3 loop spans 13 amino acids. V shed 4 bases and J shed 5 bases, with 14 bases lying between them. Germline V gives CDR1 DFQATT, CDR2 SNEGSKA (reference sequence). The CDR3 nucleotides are TGCAGTGCTATCACCTTTTTGCGGACTGAAGCTTTCTTT. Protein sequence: CSAITFLRTEAFF.

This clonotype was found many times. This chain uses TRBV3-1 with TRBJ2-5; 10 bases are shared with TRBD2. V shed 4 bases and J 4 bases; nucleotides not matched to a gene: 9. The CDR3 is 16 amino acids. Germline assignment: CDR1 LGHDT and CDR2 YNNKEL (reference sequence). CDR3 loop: CASSPKSGGVGETQYF. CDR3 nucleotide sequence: TGTGCCAGCAGCCCCAAGAGCGGGGGGGTAGGAGAGACCCAGTACTTC.

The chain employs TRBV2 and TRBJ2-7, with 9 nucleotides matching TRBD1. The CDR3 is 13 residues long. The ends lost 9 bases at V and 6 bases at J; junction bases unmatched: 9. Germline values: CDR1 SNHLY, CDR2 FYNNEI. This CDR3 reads CARGTGSGLEQYF. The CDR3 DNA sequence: TGTGCCAGAGGGACAGGGTCGGGGCTCGAGCAGTACTTC.

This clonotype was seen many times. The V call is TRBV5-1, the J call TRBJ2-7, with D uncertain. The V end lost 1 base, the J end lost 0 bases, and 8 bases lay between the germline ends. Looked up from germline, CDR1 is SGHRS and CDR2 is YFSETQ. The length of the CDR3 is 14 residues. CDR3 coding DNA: TGCGCCAGCAGCTTGAGTGGTTACTCCTACGAGCAGTACTTC. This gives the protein CASSLSGYSYEQYF.

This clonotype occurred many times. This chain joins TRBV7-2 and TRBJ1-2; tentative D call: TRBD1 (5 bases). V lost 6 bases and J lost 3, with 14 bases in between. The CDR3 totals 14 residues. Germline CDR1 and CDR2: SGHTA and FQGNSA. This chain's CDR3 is CASRPPGGYYGYTF. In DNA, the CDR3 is TGTGCCAGCAGACCCCCCGGGGGTTACTATGGCTACACCTTC.

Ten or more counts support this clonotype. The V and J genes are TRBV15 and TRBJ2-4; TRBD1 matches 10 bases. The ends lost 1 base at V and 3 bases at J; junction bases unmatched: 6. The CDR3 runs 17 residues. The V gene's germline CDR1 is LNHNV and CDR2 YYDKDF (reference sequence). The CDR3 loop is CATSRGQGQGSKNIQYF. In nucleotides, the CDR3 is TGTGCCACCAGCAGAGGACAGGGACAGGGGAGCAAAAACATTCAGTACTTC.

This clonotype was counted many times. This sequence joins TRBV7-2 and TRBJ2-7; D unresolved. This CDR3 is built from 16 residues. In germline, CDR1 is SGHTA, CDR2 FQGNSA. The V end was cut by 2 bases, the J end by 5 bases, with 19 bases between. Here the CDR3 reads CASSLMSVGNGHEQYF. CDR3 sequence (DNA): TGTGCCAGCAGCTTAATGTCCGTTGGGAATGGCCACGAGCAGTACTTC.

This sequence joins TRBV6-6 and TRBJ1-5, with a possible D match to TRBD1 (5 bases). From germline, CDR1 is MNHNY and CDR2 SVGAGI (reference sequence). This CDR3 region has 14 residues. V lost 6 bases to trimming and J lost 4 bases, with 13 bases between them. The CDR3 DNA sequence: TGTGCCAGCAGCAGGGACGTGGGTAATCAGCCCCAGCATTTT. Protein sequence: CASSRDVGNQPQHF.

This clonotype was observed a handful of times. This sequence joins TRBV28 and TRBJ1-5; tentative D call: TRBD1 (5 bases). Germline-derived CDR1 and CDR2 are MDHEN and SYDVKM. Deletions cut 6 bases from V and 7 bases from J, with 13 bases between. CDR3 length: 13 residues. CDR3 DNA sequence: TGTGCCAGCAGGCCCAGGGAGTACCAGCCCCAGCATTTT. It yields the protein CASRPREYQPQHF. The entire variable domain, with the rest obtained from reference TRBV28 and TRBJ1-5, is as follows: DVKVTQSSRYLVKRTGEKVFLECVQDMDHENMFWYRQDPGLGLRLIYFSYDVKMKEKGDIPEGYSVSREKKERFSLILESASTNQTSMYLCASRPREYQPQHFGDGTRLSIL.

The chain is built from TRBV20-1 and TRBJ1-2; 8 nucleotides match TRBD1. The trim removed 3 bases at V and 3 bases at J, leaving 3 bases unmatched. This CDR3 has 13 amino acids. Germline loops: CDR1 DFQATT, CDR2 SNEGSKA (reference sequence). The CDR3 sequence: CSARGQEDYGYTF. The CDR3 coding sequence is TGCAGTGCTAGGGGACAGGAGGACTATGGCTACACCTTC.

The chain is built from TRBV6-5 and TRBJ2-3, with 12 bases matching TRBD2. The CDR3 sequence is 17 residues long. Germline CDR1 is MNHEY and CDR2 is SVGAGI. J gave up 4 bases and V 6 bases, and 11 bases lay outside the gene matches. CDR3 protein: CASRPFFLAGGADTQYF. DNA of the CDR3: TGTGCCAGCAGGCCCTTTTTCCTAGCGGGGGGGGCAGATACGCAGTATTTT.

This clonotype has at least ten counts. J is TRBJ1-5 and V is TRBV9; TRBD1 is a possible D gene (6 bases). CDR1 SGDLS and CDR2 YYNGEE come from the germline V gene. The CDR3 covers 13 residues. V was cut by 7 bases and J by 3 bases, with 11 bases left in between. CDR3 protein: CASSDSPNQPQHF. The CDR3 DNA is TGTGCCAGCTCGGACAGTCCCAATCAGCCCCAGCATTTT.

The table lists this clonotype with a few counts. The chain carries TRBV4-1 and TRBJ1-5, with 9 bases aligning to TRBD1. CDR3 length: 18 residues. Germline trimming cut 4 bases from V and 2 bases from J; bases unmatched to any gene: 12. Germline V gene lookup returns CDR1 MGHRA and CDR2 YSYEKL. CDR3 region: CASSRTGQGDSGNQPQHF. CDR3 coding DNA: TGCGCCAGCAGCCGAACGGGACAGGGCGATTCGGGCAATCAGCCCCAGCATTTT.

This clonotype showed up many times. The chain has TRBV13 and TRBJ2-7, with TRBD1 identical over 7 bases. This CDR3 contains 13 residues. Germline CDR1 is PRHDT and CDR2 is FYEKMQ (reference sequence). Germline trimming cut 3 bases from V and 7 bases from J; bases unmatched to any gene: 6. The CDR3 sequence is CASSLSGDREQYV. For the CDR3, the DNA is TGTGCCAGCAGCTTGAGTGGGGACAGAGAGCAGTACGTC.

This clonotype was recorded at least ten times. The CDR3 region is CASSQEGTGGYEQYF. CDR3 DNA: TGCGCCAGCAGCCAAGAGGGGACAGGGGGCTACGAGCAGTACTTC. This chain connects TRBV4-3 to TRBJ2-7, with 11 bases aligning to TRBD1. V lost 0 bases to trimming and J lost 3 bases; unmatched junction nucleotides: 1. This CDR3 is built from 15 residues. Germline CDR1 LGHNA, CDR2 YSLEER.

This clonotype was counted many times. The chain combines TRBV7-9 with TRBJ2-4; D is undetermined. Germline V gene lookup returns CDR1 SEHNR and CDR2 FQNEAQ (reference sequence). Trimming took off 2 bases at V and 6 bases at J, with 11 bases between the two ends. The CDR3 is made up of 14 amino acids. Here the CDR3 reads CASSLISTRNIQYF. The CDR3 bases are TGTGCCAGCAGCTTAATCTCAACCAGAAACATTCAGTACTTC. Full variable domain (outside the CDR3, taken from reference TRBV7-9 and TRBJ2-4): DTGVSQNPRHKITKRGQNVTFRCDPISEHNRLYWYRQTLGQGPEFLTYFQNEAQLEKSRLLSDRFSAERPKGSFSTLEIQRTEQGDSAMYLCASSLISTRNIQYFGAGTRLSVL.

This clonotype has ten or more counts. The CDR3 spells CSAEHGRVAFF. DNA of the CDR3: TGCAGTGCTGAGCACGGGCGTGTAGCTTTCTTT. The rearrangement uses TRBV20-1 and TRBJ1-1; no reliable D call. The V end lost 5 bases, the J end lost 10 bases, and 14 bases lay between the germline ends. This CDR3 spans 11 amino acids. From germline, CDR1 is DFQATT and CDR2 SNEGSKA (reference sequence).

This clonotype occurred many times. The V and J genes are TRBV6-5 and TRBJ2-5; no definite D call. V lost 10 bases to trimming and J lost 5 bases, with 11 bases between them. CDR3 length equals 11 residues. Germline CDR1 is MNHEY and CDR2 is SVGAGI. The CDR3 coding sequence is TGTGCCACCCAGACGAGGGAGACCCAGTACTTC. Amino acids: CATQTRETQYF.

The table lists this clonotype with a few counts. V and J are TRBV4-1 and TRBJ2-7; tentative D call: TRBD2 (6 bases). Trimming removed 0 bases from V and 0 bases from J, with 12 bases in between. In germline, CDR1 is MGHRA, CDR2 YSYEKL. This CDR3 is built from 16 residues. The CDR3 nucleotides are TGCGCCAGCAGCCAAGATCGCCGGGGACTCTCCTACGAGCAGTACTTC. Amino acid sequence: CASSQDRRGLSYEQYF.

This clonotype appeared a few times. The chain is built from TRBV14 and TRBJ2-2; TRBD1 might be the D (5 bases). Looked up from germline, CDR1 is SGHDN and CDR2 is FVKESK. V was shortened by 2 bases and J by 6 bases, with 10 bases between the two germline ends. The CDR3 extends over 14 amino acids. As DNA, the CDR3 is TGTGCCAGCAGCCAACTTCCAGGGCCCGGGGAGCTGTTTTTT. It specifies CASSQLPGPGELFF.

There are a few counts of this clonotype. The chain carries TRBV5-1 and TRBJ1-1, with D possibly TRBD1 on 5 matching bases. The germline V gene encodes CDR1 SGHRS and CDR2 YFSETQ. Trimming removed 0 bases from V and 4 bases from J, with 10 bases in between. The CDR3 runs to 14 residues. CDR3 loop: CASSLDVQGTEAFF. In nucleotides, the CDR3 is TGCGCCAGCAGCTTGGACGTGCAGGGCACTGAAGCTTTCTTT.

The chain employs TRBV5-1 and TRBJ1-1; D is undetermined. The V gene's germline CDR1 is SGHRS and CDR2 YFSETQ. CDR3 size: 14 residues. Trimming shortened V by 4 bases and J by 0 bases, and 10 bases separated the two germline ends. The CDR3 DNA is TGCGCCAGCAGCCCGGGAGTAGTGAACACTGAAGCTTTCTTT. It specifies CASSPGVVNTEAFF.

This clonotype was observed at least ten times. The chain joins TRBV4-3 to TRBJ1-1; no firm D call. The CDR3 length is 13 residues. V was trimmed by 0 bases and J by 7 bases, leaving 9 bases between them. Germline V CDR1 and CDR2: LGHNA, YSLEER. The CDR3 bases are TGCGCCAGCAGCCAAGAACATTGGGGTGAAGCTTTCTTT. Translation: CASSQEHWGEAFF.

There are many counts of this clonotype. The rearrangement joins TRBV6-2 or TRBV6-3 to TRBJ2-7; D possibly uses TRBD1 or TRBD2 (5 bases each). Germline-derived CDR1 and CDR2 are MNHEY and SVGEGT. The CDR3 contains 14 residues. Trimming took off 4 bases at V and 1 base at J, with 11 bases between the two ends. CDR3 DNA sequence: TGTGCCAGCAGTTTGGGGGAGCGATCCTACGAGCAGTACGTC. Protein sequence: CASSLGERSYEQYV.